Shown below are 5 T cell receptor beta chains from a single sample sequenced in a study of siplizumab effects on memory and regulatory T cells. Clones were sequenced by immunoSEQ multiplex PCR, and TCRdb holds only the in-frame ones, with some missing. The sample records more than 85,000 clones, more than 85% being singletons. Material: CD4+ T cells sorted from blood. Every receptor here comes from a human donor in good health. Some clones in this sample may be carry-over from other donors' samples.

The chain employs TRBV19 and TRBJ2-1, with D possibly matching TRBD2 (5 bases). The CDR3 totals 15 residues. Germline lookup yields CDR1 LNHDA and CDR2 SQIVND (reference sequence). The V and J ends lost 7 bases and 4 bases respectively, with 17 bases between them. The CDR3 sequence: CASTSGGLTYNEQFF. Written as DNA, the CDR3 is TGTGCCAGTACCTCGGGCGGGCTGACATACAATGAGCAGTTCTTC.

This clone was seen only once. V usage is TRBV7-8 and J usage is TRBJ2-6; the match to TRBD1 covers 7 bases. Germline V gene sequence: CDR1 SGHVS, CDR2 FQNEAQ. This CDR3 spans 17 amino acids. Trimming cost V 7 bases and J 0 bases; bases outside gene matches: 9. The CDR3 protein is CASNHRGLYSGANVLTF. In nucleotides, the CDR3 is TGTGCCAGCAACCACAGGGGCCTTTACTCTGGGGCCAACGTCCTGACTTTC.

J is TRBJ1-2 and V is TRBV11-2; 9 bases agree with TRBD1. Germline lookup yields CDR1 SGHAT and CDR2 FQNNGV. V shed 1 base, J shed 2 bases, and the junction held 5 bases outside the gene matches. The CDR3 length is 16 residues. The CDR3 loop is CASSLAIQGANYGYTF. CDR3 bases: TGTGCCAGCAGCTTAGCCATACAGGGGGCAAACTATGGCTACACCTTC.

In this sample, this clone turned up once. This chain links TRBV27 with TRBJ1-1; the match to TRBD1 covers 7 bases. The CDR3 totals 14 residues. Germline CDR1 and CDR2: MNHEY and SMNVEV (reference sequence). V dropped 0 bases and J dropped 10; count of bases not matched to a gene: 8. The CDR3: CASSLSRRDRRAFF. The CDR3 nucleotides read TGTGCCAGCAGTTTATCGCGGAGGGACAGACGAGCTTTCTTT.

The rearrangement joins TRBV7-9 to TRBJ2-3; D gene ambiguous. Trimming took off 5 bases at V and 4 bases at J, with 4 bases between the two ends. CDR1 is SEHNR and CDR2 is FQNEAQ in the germline V gene (reference sequence). This CDR3 comprises 11 residues. The DNA of the CDR3 is TGTGCCAGCAGCGAGGCAGATACGCAGTATTTT. Protein: CASSEADTQYF.